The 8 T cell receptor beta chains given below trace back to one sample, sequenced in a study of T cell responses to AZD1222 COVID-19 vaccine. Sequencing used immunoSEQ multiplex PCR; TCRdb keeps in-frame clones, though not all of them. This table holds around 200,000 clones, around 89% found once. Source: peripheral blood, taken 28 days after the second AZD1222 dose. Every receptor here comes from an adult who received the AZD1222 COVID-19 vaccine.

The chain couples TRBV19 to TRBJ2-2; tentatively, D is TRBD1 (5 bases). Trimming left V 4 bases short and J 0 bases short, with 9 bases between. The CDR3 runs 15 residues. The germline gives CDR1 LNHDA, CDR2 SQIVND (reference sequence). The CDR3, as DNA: TGTGCCAGTAGTAAGCAGGGCGCGAACACCGGGGAGCTGTTTTTT. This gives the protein CASSKQGANTGELFF. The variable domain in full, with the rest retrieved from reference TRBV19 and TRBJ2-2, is DGGITQSPKYLFRKEGQNVTLSCEQNLNHDAMYWYRQDPGQGLRLIYYSQIVNDFQKGDIAEGYSVSREKKESFPLTVTSAQKNPTAFYLCASSKQGANTGELFFGEGSRLTVL.

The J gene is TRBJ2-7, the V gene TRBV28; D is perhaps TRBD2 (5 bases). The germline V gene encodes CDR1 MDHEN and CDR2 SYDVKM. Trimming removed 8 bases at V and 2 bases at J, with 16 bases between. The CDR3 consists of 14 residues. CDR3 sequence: CASHPSDGTYEQYF. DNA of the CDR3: TGTGCCAGCCACCCGAGCGACGGGACCTACGAGCAGTACTTC.

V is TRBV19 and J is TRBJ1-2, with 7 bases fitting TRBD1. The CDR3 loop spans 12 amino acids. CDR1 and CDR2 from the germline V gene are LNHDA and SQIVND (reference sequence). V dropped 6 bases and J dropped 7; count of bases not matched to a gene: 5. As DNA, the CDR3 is TGTGCCAGTAGGGAGGGGGCCCTTGGCTACACCTTC. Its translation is CASREGALGYTF.

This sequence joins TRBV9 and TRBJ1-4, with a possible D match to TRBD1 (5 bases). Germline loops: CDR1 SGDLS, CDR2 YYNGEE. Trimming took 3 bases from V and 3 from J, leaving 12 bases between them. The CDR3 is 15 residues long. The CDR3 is CASSERDGPNEKLFF. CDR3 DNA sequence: TGTGCCAGCAGCGAGAGGGACGGTCCTAATGAAAAACTGTTTTTT. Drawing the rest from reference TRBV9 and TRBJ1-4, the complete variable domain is DSGVTQTPKHLITATGQRVTLRCSPRSGDLSVYWYQQSLDQGLQFLIQYYNGEERAKGNILERFSAQQFPDLHSELNLSSLELGDSALYFCASSERDGPNEKLFFGSGTQLSVL.

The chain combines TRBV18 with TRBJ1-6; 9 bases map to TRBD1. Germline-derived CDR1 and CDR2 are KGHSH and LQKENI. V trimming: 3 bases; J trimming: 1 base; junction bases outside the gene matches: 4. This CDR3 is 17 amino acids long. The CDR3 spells CASSPTGGASYNSPLHF. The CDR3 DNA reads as TGTGCCAGCTCACCTACAGGGGGCGCATCCTATAATTCACCCCTCCACTTT.

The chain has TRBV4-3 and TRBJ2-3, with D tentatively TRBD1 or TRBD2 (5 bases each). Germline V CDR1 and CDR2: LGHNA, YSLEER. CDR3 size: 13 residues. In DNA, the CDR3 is TGCGCTTCGGGGAAGGGGCCCACAGATACGCAGTATTTT. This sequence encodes CASGKGPTDTQYF.

CDR3 loop: CASSPGQGTTEAFF. The CDR3 nucleotides read TGTGCCAGCAGCCCCGGACAGGGGACCACTGAAGCTTTCTTT. The chain uses TRBV9 and TRBJ1-1; 9 bases line up with TRBD1. This CDR3 region has 14 residues. With 4 bases clipped from V and 4 bases from J, the junction kept 5 bases outside the gene matches. Germline values: CDR1 SGDLS, CDR2 YYNGEE. Supplemented by reference TRBV9 and TRBJ1-1, the full variable domain reads DSGVTQTPKHLITATGQRVTLRCSPRSGDLSVYWYQQSLDQGLQFLIQYYNGEERAKGNILERFSAQQFPDLHSELNLSSLELGDSALYFCASSPGQGTTEAFFGQGTRLTVV.

As DNA, the CDR3 is TGTGCCAGCAGCCCACACGCGAGGGGTCCTGGAAACACCATATATTTT. Translating gives CASSPHARGPGNTIYF. The chain uses TRBV9 and TRBJ1-3; weak D call: TRBD1 (5 bases). CDR3 length: 16 amino acids. V gave up 4 bases and J gave up 2 bases, with 16 bases separating them. The germline gives CDR1 SGDLS, CDR2 YYNGEE.